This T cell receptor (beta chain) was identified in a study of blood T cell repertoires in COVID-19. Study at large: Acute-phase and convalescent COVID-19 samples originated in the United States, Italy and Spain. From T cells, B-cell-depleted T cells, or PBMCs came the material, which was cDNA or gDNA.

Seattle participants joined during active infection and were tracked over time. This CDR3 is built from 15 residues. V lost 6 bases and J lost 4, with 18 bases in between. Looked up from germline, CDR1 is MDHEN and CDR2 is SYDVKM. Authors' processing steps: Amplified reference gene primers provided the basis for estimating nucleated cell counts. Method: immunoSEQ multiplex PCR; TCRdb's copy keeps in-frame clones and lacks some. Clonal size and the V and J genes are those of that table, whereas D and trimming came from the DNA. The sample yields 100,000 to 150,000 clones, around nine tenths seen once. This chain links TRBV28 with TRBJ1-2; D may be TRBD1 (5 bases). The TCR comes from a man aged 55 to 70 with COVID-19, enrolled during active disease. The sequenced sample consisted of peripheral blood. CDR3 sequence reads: CASSTPAGVGYGYTF. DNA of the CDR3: TGTGCCAGCAGCACCCCGGCGGGGGTCGGCTATGGCTACACCTTC.